Each of the 5 T cell receptor beta chains below was sequenced from the same sample in a study of cytomegalovirus exposure and HLA in healthy donors. 13 Jbeta primers and 60 Vbeta primers were used for the PCR. Only in-frame clones appear in the TCRdb table, and some are missing; sequencing was by immunoSEQ multiplex PCR. This repertoire shows approximately 110,000 clones, around 74% found once; its top ten account for 4.8%. Sequences were obtained from PBMCs. These receptors originate from a man aged 25-40 years in good health and CMV-seropositive.

The chain carries TRBV19 and TRBJ1-3; 8 nucleotides match TRBD1. Losses at the gene ends were 3 bases for V and 3 bases for J; bases not matched to a gene: 7. Germline CDR1 and CDR2: LNHDA and SQIVND (reference sequence). The CDR3 covers 16 residues. The CDR3 sequence is CASSIRTGKDGNTIYF. As DNA, the CDR3 is TGTGCCAGTAGTATTCGGACAGGGAAGGATGGAAACACCATATATTTT.

The V and J genes are TRBV7-2 and TRBJ2-5; 7 nucleotides line up with TRBD2. CDR1 is SGHTA and CDR2 is FQGNSA in the germline V gene. This CDR3 contains 14 residues. V was clipped by 2 bases and J by 2 bases; unmatched bases: 2. The CDR3, as DNA: TGTGCCAGCAGCTTACCGGGGGGACAAGAGACCCAGTACTTC. This sequence encodes CASSLPGGQETQYF.

This rearrangement joins TRBV10-3 to TRBJ2-1; the match to TRBD2 covers 8 bases. The junction had 1 base not matched to a gene; V was cut back by 0 bases and J by 3 bases. Germline V gene data show CDR1 as ENHRY and CDR2 as SYGVKD. This CDR3 has 15 amino acids. The CDR3 DNA reads TGTGCCATCAGTGAGTCCGGGACTAGCTACAATGAGCAGTTCTTC. This translates into CAISESGTSYNEQFF.

The rearrangement uses TRBV27 and TRBJ1-2, with a weak D call TRBD1 (5 bases). The CDR3 covers 14 residues. CDR1 and CDR2 (germline): MNHEY, SMNVEV (reference sequence). V was trimmed by 0 bases and J by 8 bases, leaving 13 bases between them. This CDR3 reads CASSLSTGGRGYTF. Here the CDR3 DNA reads TGTGCCAGCAGTTTATCTACCGGGGGTCGGGGCTACACCTTC.

This clone has just one count. The genes are TRBV5-1 and TRBJ2-5; TRBD2 aligns across 8 bases. This CDR3 has 16 residues. CDR1 and CDR2 from the germline V gene are SGHRS and YFSETQ. Trimming took 3 bases from V and 2 from J; bases not matched to a gene: 9. This chain's CDR3 is CASSWNMRGEQETQYF. Here the CDR3 DNA reads TGCGCCAGCAGCTGGAACATGCGGGGGGAACAAGAGACCCAGTACTTC.